This TCR beta chain was recovered during a study of radiation and T cells in renal cell carcinoma. The V end lost 4 bases, the J end lost 7 bases, and 14 bases lay between the germline ends. The germline V gene has CDR1 SNHLY and CDR2 FYNNEI. The CDR3 covers 14 residues. As regards this clone: Its antigen is currently unknown.

Here immunoSEQ multiplex PCR was the method, and the copy in TCRdb shows in-frame clones only, minus some. The sample holds approximately 83,000 clones, around 81% seen once. As for time point: blood 4 weeks post-SBRT, at nephrectomy. The treatment denotes: 15 Gy SBRT to primary tumor, nephrectomy 4 weeks later. The patient's renal cell carcinoma had clear cell pathology. Study-level findings and limits: Without pretreatment biopsies, baseline tumor clonotype presence was undetermined. In blood, top tumor clones expanded by 2 weeks, shrinking by 4.

The V call is TRBV2, the J call TRBJ1-5; D remains ambiguous. This sequence was found in a man in his forties or fifties with renal cell carcinoma. The sequenced sample was blood, obtained from a patient whose treatment included radiotherapy and nephrectomy. The CDR3 loop reads CASSVSKGRQPQHF. Here the CDR3 DNA reads TGTGCCAGCAGTGTTAGTAAGGGAAGACAGCCCCAGCATTTT.